Below, 12 T cell receptor beta chains from the same sample are listed, as sequenced in a study of cytomegalovirus exposure and HLA in healthy donors. Vbeta (60) and Jbeta (13) primers were used in the PCR. Data came from immunoSEQ multiplex PCR; TCRdb stores just in-frame clones and leaves some out. The data show 75,000 to 95,000 clones, around 90% seen once. Sequences were obtained from PBMCs. The receptors were sampled from a man between 18 and 35 years old in good health and CMV-seronegative.

V and J are TRBV7-6 and TRBJ2-2; D gene uncertain. The ends were cut back, 1 base at V and 4 bases at J, with 10 bases in the middle. The CDR3 loop spans 15 amino acids. Per germline, CDR1 SGHVS and CDR2 FNYEAQ. The CDR3 nucleotides are TGTGCCAGCAGCTTAGTGGAGCAACTCACCGGGGAGCTGTTTTTT. Its translation is CASSLVEQLTGELFF.

The CDR3 bases are TGTGCCAGCTCACCCGAAGTAGCTTCCTACGAGCAGTACTTC. It yields the protein CASSPEVASYEQYF. The chain uses TRBV18 and TRBJ2-7, with D unresolved. V was trimmed by 3 bases and J by 1 base, leaving 10 bases between them. This CDR3 contains 14 residues. Germline V gene sequence: CDR1 KGHSH, CDR2 LQKENI. The complete variable domain, with remaining parts taken from reference TRBV18 and TRBJ2-7, reads NAGVMQNPRHLVRRRGQEARLRCSPMKGHSHVYWYRQLPEEGLKFMVYLQKENIIDESGMPKERFSAEFPKEGPSILRIQQVVRGDSAAYFCASSPEVASYEQYFGPGTRLTVT.

The chain employs TRBV5-8 and TRBJ1-1; no reliable D call. This CDR3 has 12 residues. V lost 0 bases and J 7 bases, leaving 7 bases between the germline ends. CDR1 SGHTS and CDR2 YDEGEE come from the germline V gene. CDR3 in DNA: TGTGCCAGCAGCTTGGATGTTAGTGAAGCTTTCTTT. This codes for CASSLDVSEAFF.

The chain uses TRBV13 and TRBJ1-5; D is unclear. The CDR3 is 13 amino acids. Per the germline V gene, CDR1 is PRHDT and CDR2 is FYEKMQ (reference sequence). V dropped 0 bases and J dropped 6 bases, with 6 bases sitting between them. Written as DNA, the CDR3 is TGTGCCAGCAGCTTAGGGCCGCGTCAGCCCCAGCATTTT. It codes for CASSLGPRQPQHF.

J is TRBJ1-1 and V is TRBV30; D remains unclear. Per germline, CDR1 GTSNPN and CDR2 SVGIG (reference sequence). Trimming removed 0 bases from V and 2 bases from J, with 10 bases in between. The CDR3 extends over 14 amino acids. DNA for the CDR3: TGTGCCTGGAGTGTAGAGAGGATAAACACTGAAGCTTTCTTT. Translated: CAWSVERINTEAFF.

The chain couples TRBV25-1 to TRBJ2-7; TRBD1 matches 7 bases. Germline CDR1 reads MGHDK; CDR2 reads SYGVNS. CDR3 length: 14 residues. J gave up 2 bases and V 3 bases, and 4 bases lay outside the gene matches. The CDR3 DNA reads TGTGCCAGCAGTGACCGGGACAGCGCCTACGAGCAGTACTTC. Translation: CASSDRDSAYEQYF.

V usage is TRBV5-6 and J usage is TRBJ2-2; D remains ambiguous. Germline V gene data show CDR1 as SGHDT and CDR2 as YYEEEE. There are 14 residues in the CDR3. Trimming cost V 1 base and J 6 bases, with 10 bases left between them. CDR3 DNA: TGTGCCAGCAGCTTGATCAGGCCCGCCGGGGAGCTGTTTTTT. Protein sequence: CASSLIRPAGELFF.

This sequence joins TRBV11-2 and TRBJ2-7, with TRBD1 as a possible D gene (6 bases). Per germline, CDR1 SGHAT and CDR2 FQNNGV. The CDR3 is made up of 15 amino acids. The V end lost 5 bases, the J end lost 3 bases, and 17 bases lay between the germline ends. This CDR3 reads CASSPRQETFYEQYF. The CDR3 nucleotides are TGTGCCAGCAGCCCCCGACAGGAAACTTTCTACGAGCAGTACTTC.

The chain links TRBV6-1 to TRBJ2-5; 7 nucleotides agree with TRBD1. The CDR3 sequence is 14 residues long. V shed 5 bases, J shed 3 bases, and the junction held 6 bases outside the gene matches. Per the germline V gene, CDR1 is MNHNS and CDR2 is SASEGT. The CDR3, as DNA: TGTGCCAGCAGTATAGACAGGGTAGAAGAGACCCAGTACTTC. Translation: CASSIDRVEETQYF.

This chain links TRBV11-3 with TRBJ2-5, with 7 bases aligning to TRBD1. Germline trimming cut 1 base from V and 2 bases from J; bases unmatched to any gene: 4. The germline V gene has CDR1 SGHNT and CDR2 YENEEA. The length of the CDR3 is 15 residues. The CDR3 protein is CASSLASGGQETQYF. CDR3 bases: TGTGCCAGCAGCTTAGCCTCAGGGGGACAAGAGACCCAGTACTTC.

The chain combines TRBV5-8 with TRBJ2-5, with 10 bases lining up with TRBD1. Germline CDR1 is SGHTS and CDR2 is YDEGEE. Trimming at V came to 4 bases and at J to 4 bases, leaving 10 bases not matched to a gene. The CDR3 loop spans 16 amino acids. The DNA for the CDR3 is TGTGCCAGCAGCCCTGGACAGGGGGTGCGGGGAGAGACCCAGTACTTC. It is translated as CASSPGQGVRGETQYF.

The chain uses TRBV28 and TRBJ2-7, with TRBD1 matching 8 bases. The CDR3 runs to 14 residues. V lost 6 bases and J lost 6; bases outside the gene matches: 10. Germline CDR1 is MDHEN and CDR2 is SYDVKM. The CDR3 spells CASSSGARGREQYF. DNA for the CDR3: TGTGCCAGCAGCTCGGGGGCCAGGGGGCGCGAGCAGTACTTC. Combining the CDR3 with reference TRBV28 and TRBJ2-7 gives the whole variable domain DVKVTQSSRYLVKRTGEKVFLECVQDMDHENMFWYRQDPGLGLRLIYFSYDVKMKEKGDIPEGYSVSREKKERFSLILESASTNQTSMYLCASSSGARGREQYFGPGTRLTVT.